The clone carrying this TCR beta chain was observed a few times. Its specificity is unknown. The sample is drawn from a study of early T cells in non-severe SARS-CoV-2 infection. Turning to the study itself: Chains from this unsorted whole-blood bulk RNA could not be paired. Study conclusions and caveats: A preference for anti-spike CD8 responses marked VDJdb matching, which missed private and CD4 specificities.

The CDR3 length is 14 residues. The V and J ends lost 3 bases and 3 bases respectively, with 9 bases between them. Germline CDR1 is KGHSH and CDR2 is LQKENI. Unique molecular identifiers were affixed to single, distinct cDNA molecules. Via MiXCR, TCRdb re-called the 5' RACE reads, giving one row per CDR3 protein. The repertoire holds approximately 74,000 distinct CDR3 sequences, with roughly 13% as singletons. The V and J genes are TRBV18 and TRBJ1-3; D ambiguous. Input material: whole blood. The sequence was obtained from an adult who was a healthcare worker with PCR-confirmed SARS-CoV-2 infection or an uninfected control (not recorded which). CDR3 amino acids: CASSPRRDGNTIYF. DNA for the CDR3: TGTGCCAGCTCACCGAGGAGGGATGGAAACACCATATATTTT.